A single sample is the source of the 6 T cell receptor beta chains below, sequenced in a study of blood T cell repertoires in COVID-19. TCRdb's table, derived via immunoSEQ multiplex PCR, lists solely in-frame clones and lacks some. The sample lists under 100,000 clones; over 75% were seen once. Sequenced: peripheral blood. The receptors were sampled from a human donor in a cohort sampled during active COVID-19.

This clone was picked up one time. The chain is built from TRBV7-3 and TRBJ2-1; 8 nucleotides match TRBD2. The CDR3 covers 16 residues. Germline V gives CDR1 SGHTA, CDR2 FQGTGA. J gave up 1 base and V 2 bases, and 4 bases lay outside the gene matches. DNA of the CDR3: TGTGCCAGCAGCTTACCCGGGGGGGCGTCCTACAATGAGCAGTTCTTC. Translating gives CASSLPGGASYNEQFF.

V and J are TRBV6-6 and TRBJ1-2; 8 bases align to TRBD1. V was pared by 5 bases and J by 2 bases, with 10 bases of the junction left unmatched. CDR1 is MNHNY and CDR2 is SVGAGI in the germline V gene (reference sequence). The CDR3 is 16 amino acids. The CDR3 nucleotides are TGTGCCAGCAGTCATCACCCAGGGGGCGCGAACTATGGCTACACCTTC. Translating it yields CASSHHPGGANYGYTF.

The V gene is TRBV7-9, the J gene TRBJ1-6; the match to TRBD1 covers 9 bases. CDR1 is SEHNR, CDR2 FQNEAQ, per germline (reference sequence). J gave up 7 bases and V 3 bases, and 7 bases lay outside the gene matches. The CDR3 extends over 16 amino acids. CDR3 protein: CASSFTRTGANSPLHF. The CDR3 nucleotides read TGTGCCAGCAGCTTTACCCGGACAGGGGCGAATTCACCCCTCCACTTT.

This clone has a count of ten or more. DNA of the CDR3: TGTGCCAGCTCACCATTGTCTCGCTCCTACGAGCAGTACTTC. Translated: CASSPLSRSYEQYF. The rearrangement links TRBV18 to TRBJ2-7, with no clear D. The CDR3 contains 14 residues. V lost 2 bases to trimming and J lost 0 bases, with 8 bases between them. Germline loops: CDR1 KGHSH, CDR2 LQKENI.

The gene calls are TRBV4-1 and TRBJ1-2; 9 bases line up with TRBD1. J lost 8 bases, V lost 2 bases, and 9 bases had no gene match. Germline CDR1 reads MGHRA; CDR2 reads YSYEKL. The CDR3 contains 15 residues. CDR3 in amino acids: CASSQFIGQGKGYTF. As DNA, the CDR3 is TGCGCCAGCAGCCAATTTATCGGACAGGGGAAAGGCTACACCTTC.

This chain joins TRBV7-2 and TRBJ1-2, with a tentative D call TRBD1 (5 bases). V lost 0 bases and J 7 bases, leaving 15 bases between the germline ends. The length of the CDR3 is 15 residues. Germline loops: CDR1 SGHTA, CDR2 FQGNSA. CDR3 nucleotide sequence: TGTGCCAGCAGCTTAGCGCGTTCAGGGCCCATTGGCTACACCTTC. Protein product: CASSLARSGPIGYTF.